This entry concerns a single T cell receptor beta chain. In TCRdb, the 5' RACE reads were re-called with MiXCR into one record per CDR3 protein. The sample has under 700,000 distinct CDR3 sequences, about 15% seen once. The record originates from a study of T cells after yellow fever vaccination. The V end lost 2 bases, the J end lost 5 bases, and 15 bases lay between the germline ends. Germline CDR1 reads KGHSH; CDR2 reads LQKENI. The CDR3 length is 15 residues. The TCR originated in a man aged 18 to 30 who received the YFV17D yellow fever vaccine. The V and J genes are TRBV18 and TRBJ1-2, with D unresolved. Sequences were derived from PBMCs, sampled roughly 5 days after the first yellow fever vaccination. Here the CDR3 reads CASSPNPTAKYGYTF. CDR3 sequence (DNA): TGTGCCAGCTCACCAAACCCCACAGCCAAGTATGGCTACACCTTC.